This T cell receptor (beta chain) was identified in a study of blood T cell repertoires in COVID-19. About the study: PBMCs, B-cell-depleted T cells, or T cells were the source of the cDNA or gDNA that made up the material.

Clones were read by immunoSEQ multiplex PCR, and TCRdb kept only the in-frame ones, dropping some. Of about 140,000 clones listed, approximately 88% are singletons. In germline, CDR1 is SGDLS, CDR2 YYNGEE. Losses at the gene ends were 2 bases for V and 4 bases for J; bases not matched to a gene: 6. The CDR3 consists of 15 residues. Participants were aged about 18 to 100 years from 20 to 30 US areas. Allocation to cohorts depended on clinical history reported by the participants. Within 2 weeks before study entry, exposed participants met a COVID-19 case. The origin of this receptor is a man in his 70s who had been exposed to COVID-19. The sequencing input was PBMCs or T cells enriched from blood (not recorded which). The rearrangement uses TRBV9 and TRBJ2-1, with 7 bases identical to TRBD2. The CDR3 nucleotides are TGTGCCAGCAGCGTTTTAGCGGGCTCTTACAATGAGCAGTTCTTC. Translated, it gives CASSVLAGSYNEQFF.